The sequence of this T cell receptor (beta chain) was determined in a study of a mutant IDH1 vaccine in newly diagnosed glioma (dated by TCRdb to about 2021). About the full investigation: Patients received eight vaccinations in weeks 1, 3, 5, 7, 11, 15, 19 and 23, corresponding to visits V03 through V10. In the chemotherapy-containing groups, vaccination started alongside temozolomide cycles, whereas in patients who had radiotherapy alone it started 4-6 weeks after radiotherapy. Of the 25 to 40 treated patients, approximately 62% were male and about 38% were female, and the mean age was approximately 37 years. Before enrollment, most patients had been given radiochemotherapy with temozolomide as standard therapy, while the rest had received either radiotherapy alone or temozolomide alone. Peripheral blood samples were drawn at six visits, namely V03 (baseline), V05, V07, V10, V12 and V13. Longitudinal TCRB deep sequencing was done for 25 to 30 treated patients, wherever samples were available for exploratory analyses. The paper as a whole reports these results and caveats: Vaccine-induced immune responses across multiple MHC alleles were detected in 90% to 95% of patients. Availability determined which PBMC samples were chosen for TCRB deep sequencing. The authors noted that analyses of patient blood samples could not be reproduced because of sample limitations. No apparent relationship was observed between pseudoprogression and alterations in the top peripheral T cell clonotypes detected by TCRB sequencing.

The library was generated by the immunoSEQ multiplex PCR assay. Following the manufacturer's protocol, the hsTCRB Kit was used to amplify rearranged TCR beta chain sequences. Sequencing of TCRB libraries was carried out on an Illumina MiSeq. The study's own analysis went as follows. The proprietary platform of the kit vendor was used for demultiplexing, trimming and gene mapping. Here the immuneACCESS table is served through TCRdb, limited to in-frame sequences with V and J called. Missing clones are a known gap in these copies; in checked studies unresolved V genes cover under half, and the rest lacks a known reason. The DNA gave D and trimming, while V, J and clone size come from that table. For this sample there are some 40,000 clones; 81% appear just once. 4.5% to 5.5% of the sample lies in the top ten. Taken with the paper, the label for time point translates to: week 23, last vaccination. Every vaccine dose consisted of 300 ug of a 20-mer mutant IDH1 peptide in Montanide, administered subcutaneously together with topical imiquimod. Newly diagnosed WHO grade 3 or 4 IDH1-mutant astrocytomas showing loss of nuclear ATRX were present in the donors. The samples were drawn from NOA16, a multicentre, single-arm, open-label phase I trial in Germany that tested a mutant IDH1 peptide vaccine in humans for the first time. Genomic DNA for TCRB sequencing was isolated from EDTA blood with the DNeasy Blood and Tissue Kit.

As for this clone: Which antigen it targets is not known. Base qualities were left out, and no much larger clone turns up one base away.

The receptor comes from a man in his forties with glioma. The starting material was PBMCs, obtained from a glioma patient whose treatment included an IDH1 peptide vaccine.

The DNA sequence follows: TGTGCCAGCAGCTTTGCTAGCGGGAGCACAGATACGCAGTATTTT. This sequence encodes CASSFASGSTDTQYF. The chain uses TRBV7-2 and TRBJ2-3; TRBD2 aligns with 8 central bases. The CDR3, cysteine through phenylalanine, is 15 amino acids long. Here the CDR3 DNA is all that survives: 45 bases in frame from base 1. From a lookup of the germline V gene, CDR1 and CDR2 are SGHTA and FQGNSA. Germline trimming amounts to 3 bases on V and 0 bases on J, with 2 as the count of junction bases outside the gene matches.